This T cell receptor (beta chain) originates from a study of Ad26.COV2.S vaccination and SARS-CoV-2 variants. Sequencing used immunoSEQ multiplex PCR; TCRdb keeps in-frame clones, though not all of them. The sample includes roughly 380,000 clones, more than 75% of them seen just once. Overall study results and limits: Breadth measured for non-spike TCRs was similar across vaccine and placebo recipients.

This clone was seen only a few times. Its antigen is currently unknown. Treatment of the sample: roughly 18 received Ad26.COV2.S at low or high dose, single or two shots; 5 received placebo; per-sample allocation not given. Sample collection was performed on day 63 after the first vaccine or placebo injection. The length of the CDR3 is 16 residues. The receptor's source is a person between 18 and 65 years old who received the Ad26.COV2.S COVID-19 vaccine or a placebo. This chain joins TRBV12-2 and TRBJ1-6. TRBV12-2 is classified as a pseudogene. This sample comprised peripheral blood, obtained in a trial of Ad26.COV2.S vaccine versus placebo. This chain's CDR3 is CASRYRGGDRASPLHF. The CDR3 DNA reads TGTGCAAGTCGCTACCGCGGGGGGGACAGGGCATCACCCCTCCACTTT.